This entry lists 32 T cell receptor beta chains sequenced from one sample in a study of OX40 agonist ivuxolimab in advanced cancers. Clones were sequenced by immunoSEQ multiplex PCR, and TCRdb holds only the in-frame ones, with some missing. The table lists approximately 57,000 clones, about 83% of them singletons. Material: CD4+ or CD8+ T cells sorted from blood, obtained in a trial of the OX40 agonist ivuxolimab. Receptors were obtained from an adult with an advanced solid tumor such as melanoma, head and neck, liver or kidney cancer.

DNA for the CDR3: TGTGCCAGCAGTTTGGGCAGGAGCAATCAGCCCCAGCATTTT. It translates to CASSLGRSNQPQHF. This chain links TRBV28 with TRBJ1-5; D is unclear. Trimming removed 3 bases at V and 1 base at J, with 7 bases between. The CDR3 covers 14 residues. Germline CDR1 reads MDHEN; CDR2 reads SYDVKM.

This clone was seen a single time. The J gene is TRBJ1-5, the V gene TRBV19, with D unresolved. V was cut by 0 bases and J by 6 bases, with 6 bases left in between. The CDR3 runs to 13 residues. Germline CDR1 and CDR2: LNHDA and SQIVND (reference sequence). CDR3 nucleotides: TGTGCCAGTAGTATAGATCGGGTTCAGCCCCAGCATTTT. As protein: CASSIDRVQPQHF. Supplemented by reference TRBV19 and TRBJ1-5, the full variable domain reads DGGITQSPKYLFRKEGQNVTLSCEQNLNHDAMYWYRQDPGQGLRLIYYSQIVNDFQKGDIAEGYSVSREKKESFPLTVTSAQKNPTAFYLCASSIDRVQPQHFGDGTRLSIL.

V is TRBV28 and J is TRBJ1-3; no clear D gene. The CDR3 consists of 13 residues. V lost 8 bases to trimming and J lost 8 bases, with 16 bases between them. Germline V CDR1 and CDR2: MDHEN, SYDVKM. The CDR3 loop reads CASGLPSRHTIYF. CDR3 nucleotide sequence: TGTGCCAGCGGACTTCCTTCTCGCCACACCATATATTTT.

This CDR3 reads CASSQAEDYNEQFF. The CDR3 DNA is TGCGCCAGCAGCCAAGCCGAGGACTACAATGAGCAGTTCTTC. V usage is TRBV5-1 and J usage is TRBJ2-1; D uncertain. Per germline, CDR1 SGHRS and CDR2 YFSETQ. This CDR3 is 14 amino acids long. V was cut by 4 bases and J by 3 bases, with 11 bases left in between.

This clone was counted only a few times. The chain links TRBV5-4 to TRBJ2-3; 10 nucleotides match TRBD2. Germline loops: CDR1 SGHNT, CDR2 YYREEE (reference sequence). CDR3 length: 18 amino acids. Germline trimming cut 3 bases from V and 0 bases from J; bases unmatched to any gene: 10. The CDR3 spells CASSYRTSGTYSTDTQYF. The CDR3 bases are TGTGCCAGCAGCTACCGGACTAGCGGCACATATAGCACAGATACGCAGTATTTT.

The chain employs TRBV7-3 and TRBJ1-6; 9 bases match TRBD1. Germline loops: CDR1 SGHTA, CDR2 FQGTGA. The CDR3 contains 15 residues. The V gene end was trimmed by 1 base and the J gene end by 7 bases; junction bases not matched to a gene: 2. The DNA of the CDR3 is TGTGCCAGCAGCTTAAGAGGGACAGGGAATTCACCCCTCCACTTT. It yields the protein CASSLRGTGNSPLHF.

This chain uses TRBV6-5 with TRBJ2-4; D gene ambiguous. Germline CDR1 is MNHEY and CDR2 is SVGAGI. CDR3 size: 13 residues. Trimming left V 6 bases short and J 1 base short, with 7 bases between. The CDR3 spells CASRDEAKNIQYF. CDR3 coding DNA: TGTGCCAGCAGAGATGAGGCCAAAAACATTCAGTACTTC.

The gene calls are TRBV2 and TRBJ2-6; D is ambiguous. V dropped 6 bases and J dropped 0 bases, with 15 bases sitting between them. Germline CDR1 SNHLY, CDR2 FYNNEI. The CDR3 length is 17 residues. The CDR3 loop reads CASRAVLPPSGANVLTF. Here the CDR3 DNA reads TGTGCCAGCAGGGCAGTGCTCCCACCCTCTGGGGCCAACGTCCTGACTTTC.

Here the CDR3 reads CASTGGRGDGYTF. CDR3 nucleotide sequence: TGTGCCAGCACGGGCGGCAGGGGGGATGGCTACACCTTC. The genes are TRBV7-9 and TRBJ1-2; 7 bases line up with TRBD1. Germline values: CDR1 SEHNR, CDR2 FQNEAQ (reference sequence). The CDR3 has 13 residues. After removal of 7 bases from V and 6 bases from J, the junction contained 8 bases not matched to a gene.

The table lists this clone with a count of one. This sequence joins TRBV18 and TRBJ1-6; possibly TRBD1 for D (6 bases). This CDR3 contains 14 residues. Per germline, CDR1 KGHSH and CDR2 LQKENI. The V gene lost 2 bases and the J gene lost 7 bases, with 9 bases spanning the gap. The CDR3 spells CASSPYDRNSPLHF. The CDR3 nucleotides read TGTGCCAGCTCACCATACGACAGGAATTCACCCCTCCACTTT. The full variable domain, with the rest looked up from reference TRBV18 and TRBJ1-6, is NAGVMQNPRHLVRRRGQEARLRCSPMKGHSHVYWYRQLPEEGLKFMVYLQKENIIDESGMPKERFSAEFPKEGPSILRIQQVVRGDSAAYFCASSPYDRNSPLHFGNGTRLTVT.

There are a few counts of this clone. The chain couples TRBV6-5 to TRBJ1-1, with D possibly TRBD1 on 5 matching bases. Trimming removed 1 base from V and 1 base from J, with 13 bases in between. The CDR3 contains 16 residues. CDR1 is MNHEY, CDR2 SVGAGI, per germline. The CDR3 DNA reads TGTGCCAGCAGTTACTACAGGCGGTGGAGGAACACTGAAGCTTTCTTT. Its protein product is CASSYYRRWRNTEAFF.

On this clone: The sample contains more than one DNA sequence encoding this CDR3. The chain recombines TRBV28 with TRBJ1-2, with D uncertain. CDR1 and CDR2 from the germline V gene are MDHEN and SYDVKM. V gave up 2 bases and J gave up 6 bases, with 4 bases separating them. This CDR3 spans 11 amino acids. The chain's CDR3 is CASSLTDGYTF. In DNA, the CDR3 is TGTGCCAGCAGTTTAACCGATGGCTACACCTTC.

This clone came up a few times. V is TRBV6-1 and J is TRBJ1-2; D unclear. The CDR3 loop spans 13 amino acids. The germline V gene has CDR1 MNHNS and CDR2 SASEGT. The V gene lost 4 bases and the J gene lost 4 bases, with 10 bases spanning the gap. The CDR3 loop reads CASSAFSPYGYTF. CDR3 bases: TGTGCCAGCAGTGCGTTTTCTCCCTATGGCTACACCTTC.

The chain employs TRBV30 and TRBJ2-7, with 8 bases aligning to TRBD1. Germline CDR1 and CDR2: GTSNPN and SVGIG (reference sequence). J gave up 0 bases and V 7 bases, and 2 bases lay outside the gene matches. This CDR3 has 12 amino acids. Here the CDR3 reads CALQGVSYEQYF. CDR3 sequence (DNA): TGTGCCTTACAGGGGGTCTCCTACGAGCAGTACTTC.

The count of this clone is one. The chain carries TRBV6-5 and TRBJ1-2; D is unresolved. Between the trimmed V and J ends, which lost 0 bases and 5 bases, there was a span of 13 bases. The CDR3 length is 15 residues. Germline V CDR1 and CDR2: MNHEY, SVGAGI. CDR3 protein: CASSYSKNLAYGYTF. The CDR3 DNA follows: TGTGCCAGCAGTTACTCAAAGAACCTGGCTTATGGCTACACCTTC.

This chain connects TRBV11-2 to TRBJ2-1; unclear D gene. V lost 7 bases to trimming and J lost 2 bases, with 9 bases between them. Germline assignment: CDR1 SGHAT and CDR2 FQNNGV. This CDR3 region has 13 residues. The CDR3 coding sequence is TGTGCCAGCACTGTTACTACCTACAATGAGCAGTTCTTC. As protein: CASTVTTYNEQFF.

J is TRBJ2-1 and V is TRBV11-3, with D possibly TRBD2 on 7 matching bases. The germline V gene encodes CDR1 SGHNT and CDR2 YENEEA. V lost 0 bases and J lost 13, with 22 bases in between. The CDR3 covers 16 residues. The CDR3 DNA is TGTGCCAGCAGCTTAGAGGGTTTGGGCGGGGGCTCCCCCCAGTTCTTC. This codes for CASSLEGLGGGSPQFF.

J is TRBJ2-5 and V is TRBV18; D remains unclear. The CDR3 loop spans 15 amino acids. V shed 6 bases and J shed 4 bases, with 18 bases lying between them. The germline gives CDR1 KGHSH, CDR2 LQKENI. CDR3 coding DNA: TGTGCCAGCTCTCTAGATGGACCCATCGCAGAGACCCAGTACTTC. Translating gives CASSLDGPIAETQYF.

DNA of the CDR3: TGCGCCAGCAGCTCGGACCCATCTAGGTACGAGCAGTACTTC. It codes for CASSSDPSRYEQYF. The genes are TRBV5-1 and TRBJ2-7; no clear D. V lost 3 bases and J lost 4, with 14 bases in between. The CDR3 covers 14 residues. Germline CDR1 and CDR2: SGHRS and YFSETQ.

The chain combines TRBV11-3 with TRBJ1-6; tentatively, D is TRBD1 (5 bases). The CDR3 spans 19 residues. The germline V gene has CDR1 SGHNT and CDR2 YENEEA. Trimming stripped 5 bases from V and 1 base from J, with 21 bases between. The CDR3 DNA reads TGTGCCAGCAGCCCCCGGGACCTCTCCCTTGGGTCCTATAATTCACCCCTCCACTTT. It codes for CASSPRDLSLGSYNSPLHF. The full variable domain, in which reference TRBV11-3 and TRBJ1-6 provide the parts outside the CDR3, is EAGVVQSPRYKIIEKKQPVAFWCNPISGHNTLYWYLQNLGQGPELLIRYENEEAVDDSQLPKDRFSAERLKGVDSTLKIQPAELGDSAVYLCASSPRDLSLGSYNSPLHFGNGTRLTVT.

CDR3 bases: TGCGCCAGCAGCCCCGGGACAGGGGTAGGCTACACCTTC. Amino acids: CASSPGTGVGYTF. The chain uses TRBV5-1 and TRBJ1-2; 10 nucleotides align to TRBD1. Per germline, CDR1 SGHRS and CDR2 YFSETQ. The CDR3 loop spans 13 amino acids. With V trimmed by 4 bases and J by 8 bases, 5 bases remained unmatched.

The chain uses TRBV5-1 and TRBJ2-6; possible D gene TRBD1, 6 bases. Germline V lookup: CDR1 SGHRS, CDR2 YFSETQ. The CDR3 loop spans 17 amino acids. Between the trimmed V and J ends, which lost 4 bases and 1 base, there was a span of 15 bases. The CDR3 region has the DNA TGCGCCAGCAGCACATACCCAGGGGTGTCTGGGGCCAACGTCCTGACTTTC. This gives the protein CASSTYPGVSGANVLTF. The whole variable domain, remainder taken from reference TRBV5-1 and TRBJ2-6, is KAGVTQTPRYLIKTRGQQVTLSCSPISGHRSVSWYQQTPGQGLQFLFEYFSETQRNKGNFPGRFSGRQFSNSRSEMNVSTLELGDSALYLCASSTYPGVSGANVLTFGAGSRLTVL.

This clone was found once. The V call is TRBV2, the J call TRBJ2-4, with D maybe TRBD2 (5 bases). Trimming removed 2 bases at V and 0 bases at J, with 8 bases between. This CDR3 comprises 15 residues. Germline CDR1 reads SNHLY; CDR2 reads FYNNEI. The CDR3 reads CASSERGLAKNIQYF. Written as DNA, the CDR3 is TGTGCCAGCAGTGAAAGAGGGCTAGCCAAAAACATTCAGTACTTC.

The chain recombines TRBV4-1 with TRBJ2-7, with D perhaps matching TRBD1 or TRBD2 (5 bases each). The CDR3 covers 18 residues. Germline V gene sequence: CDR1 MGHRA, CDR2 YSYEKL. V lost 0 bases and J 6 bases, leaving 24 bases between the germline ends. The CDR3 here is CASSQDSPGTLKGAEQYF. CDR3 DNA sequence: TGCGCCAGCAGCCAAGACTCGCCGGGAACCCTGAAAGGGGCCGAGCAGTACTTC.

The rearrangement links TRBV19 to TRBJ2-2; D perhaps matches TRBD2 (6 bases). Germline V gives CDR1 LNHDA, CDR2 SQIVND (reference sequence). The CDR3 contains 13 residues. Trimming pared 7 bases from V and 5 bases from J, leaving 11 bases between. The CDR3 spells CASMRDPTGELFF. DNA of the CDR3: TGTGCCAGTATGCGGGATCCGACCGGGGAGCTGTTTTTT.

The chain uses TRBV7-9 and TRBJ2-2, with 11 bases matching TRBD1. The CDR3 consists of 17 residues. The V and J ends lost 2 bases and 5 bases, in that order; junction bases with no gene match: 7. Looked up from germline, CDR1 is SEHNR and CDR2 is FQNEAQ (reference sequence). The CDR3 nucleotides read TGTGCCAGCAGCTTATCCCCGGGACAGGGGGTTACCGGGGAGCTGTTTTTT. As protein: CASSLSPGQGVTGELFF.

This clone has a handful of counts. V gene TRBV19 combines with J gene TRBJ1-4, with D unclear. Germline V gives CDR1 LNHDA, CDR2 SQIVND (reference sequence). This CDR3 has 14 residues. V dropped 3 bases and J dropped 8 bases, with 13 bases sitting between them. CDR3 loop: CASSIEAEAEKLFF. The CDR3 coding sequence is TGTGCCAGTAGTATCGAGGCGGAGGCCGAAAAACTGTTTTTT.

This clone was seen only once. This chain joins TRBV15 and TRBJ2-5, with D possibly being TRBD2 (6 bases). This CDR3 has 14 residues. V was shortened by 0 bases and J by 4 bases, with 9 bases between the two germline ends. The germline V gene encodes CDR1 LNHNV and CDR2 YYDKDF (reference sequence). The CDR3 here is CATSRDEGGETQYF. The CDR3 DNA follows: TGTGCCACCAGCAGAGATGAGGGAGGAGAGACCCAGTACTTC. Supplemented by reference TRBV15 and TRBJ2-5, the full variable domain reads DAMVIQNPRYQVTQFGKPVTLSCSQTLNHNVMYWYQQKSSQAPKLLFHYYDKDFNNEADTPDNFQSRRPNTSFCFLDIRSPGLGDTAMYLCATSRDEGGETQYFGPGTRLLVL.

The genes are TRBV6-5 and TRBJ2-2; D uncertain. This CDR3 comprises 12 residues. V was pared by 7 bases and J by 7 bases, with 10 bases between. Germline V gene data show CDR1 as MNHEY and CDR2 as SVGAGI. CDR3: CASTREGGELFF. Here the CDR3 DNA reads TGTGCCAGCACTCGAGAAGGCGGGGAGCTGTTTTTT.

V and J are TRBV25-1 and TRBJ1-2; 8 bases line up with TRBD1. Unmatched junction bases numbered 15, after V lost 7 bases and J lost 8 bases. The germline gives CDR1 MGHDK, CDR2 SYGVNS. The CDR3 sequence is 15 residues long. The CDR3 nucleotides read TGTGCCAGCACCTCGGGACAGGCGGCCCGTGGCGGCTACACCTTC. It yields the protein CASTSGQAARGGYTF.

The V gene is TRBV6-1, the J gene TRBJ2-7; TRBD1 matches 9 bases. CDR1 is MNHNS and CDR2 is SASEGT in the germline V gene. Trimming at V came to 4 bases and at J to 5 bases, leaving 6 bases not matched to a gene. This CDR3 has 14 residues. In nucleotides, the CDR3 is TGTGCCAGCAGTGCGGGACAGGGAATCCACGAGCAGTACTTC. This encodes CASSAGQGIHEQYF.

The chain uses TRBV6-1 and TRBJ1-1; D is possibly TRBD1 (6 bases). Germline V gives CDR1 MNHNS, CDR2 SASEGT. The CDR3 covers 14 residues. V gave up 8 bases and J gave up 1 base, with 14 bases separating them. In DNA, the CDR3 is TGTGCCAGCCAAAAAAGGGGGGGGAACACTGAAGCTTTCTTT. This codes for CASQKRGGNTEAFF.